This T cell receptor beta chain was recorded in a study of blood T cells in healthy people across ages. Looked up from germline, CDR1 is LNHDA and CDR2 is SQIVND (reference sequence). V lost 8 bases, J lost 1 base, and 15 bases lay in between. This CDR3 comprises 14 residues. Primers used in a second PCR of roughly 7 to 11 cycles were a sample-barcoded 5' primer and a J-beta primer mix. TCRdb reanalysed the 5' RACE reads using MiXCR and keeps one entry per CDR3 protein. Here the sample spans approximately 780,000 distinct CDR3 sequences, approximately 24% being singletons. Total RNA extracted from each sample amounted to at least 6 micrograms. These same records also appear under a second study, on T cells of mothers and their children. That report notes: No T cell clones of persistent microchimeric origin were detected.

The source material was blood. This receptor was identified in a boy younger than 18 in good health. The chain links TRBV19 to TRBJ2-7; D may correspond to TRBD1 or TRBD2 (5 bases each). This CDR3 reads CASAAPGRSYEQYF. For the CDR3, the DNA is TGTGCCAGTGCTGCCCCGGGACGATCCTACGAGCAGTACTTC.